This TCR beta chain was identified during a study of shared clonotypes between healthy human individuals. Study outcomes and limitations: A reduction in generation probabilities was seen for non-shared clonotypes relative to those shared by all four donors. With a few donors compared, roughly 5% of naive CD4 clonotypes were shared.

DNA at 200 ng, about 30,000 T cell genomes, went into sorted-subset replicate PCRs. The repertoire was sequenced with immunoSEQ multiplex PCR; TCRdb's copy has only in-frame clones and lacks some. The profile shows roughly 1,500,000 clones, roughly 98% of them singletons. In regard to this clone: Its antigen is undetermined.

Those who donated were healthy HIV-negative adults, with no recent acute infections or vaccinations reported. The CDR3 is 16 residues long. J gave up 2 bases and V 1 base, and 8 bases lay outside the gene matches. CDR1 is SGHRS and CDR2 is YFSETQ in the germline V gene. The gene calls are TRBV5-1 and TRBJ2-7; 8 nucleotides match TRBD2. This receptor was taken from a man in his thirties or forties in good health. Sequenced sample: naive CD4+ T cells sorted from blood. Subset: CD45RA+ positively selected. The CDR3 DNA sequence: TGCGCCAGCAGCTTGCCCCCCGGGACTAGAGCCTACGAGCAGTACTTC. This gives the protein CASSLPPGTRAYEQYF.